Each of the 5 T cell receptor beta chains below was sequenced from the same sample in a study of Graves' ophthalmopathy and Graves' hyperthyroidism. TCR beta CDR3 regions were amplified from RNA transcripts. A first-round RT-PCR used HTBI primers, followed by a second-round multiplex PCR. TCRdb reprocessed the multiplex PCR reads with MiXCR, giving one entry per CDR3 protein. Of about 660,000 distinct CDR3 sequences in the sample, over 40% were seen once. Sequenced material: peripheral blood. The receptor source for this set is an adult man with Graves' ophthalmopathy.

This clonotype was recorded at least ten times. DNA of the CDR3: TGTGCCAGCAGTGGAGGGACAGCGACATACGAGCAGTACTTC. Protein: CASSGGTATYEQYF. V is TRBV2 and J is TRBJ2-7, with 7 bases aligning to TRBD1. The germline gives CDR1 SNHLY, CDR2 FYNNEI. The CDR3 extends over 14 amino acids. Losses at the gene ends were 4 bases for V and 4 bases for J; bases not matched to a gene: 7.

This clonotype was detected once. Given a much more abundant clone one base away, this may be a read error. The chain links TRBV9 to TRBJ2-7; TRBD2 might be the D (6 bases). From germline, CDR1 is SGDLS and CDR2 YYNGEE. The CDR3 spans 14 residues. The DNA for the CDR3 is TGTGCCAGCAGCTACGGGAGCGCTAGCTACAAGCAGTACTTC. As protein: CASSYGSASYKQYF.

The sample holds many counts of this clonotype. V gene TRBV14 combines with J gene TRBJ2-7; D gene uncertain. There are 12 residues in the CDR3. V was pared by 0 bases and J by 3 bases, with 3 bases between. CDR1 and CDR2 (germline): SGHDN, FVKESK. CDR3 coding DNA: TGTGCCAGCAGCCAAGATCACTACGAGCAGTACTTC. Amino acids: CASSQDHYEQYF. The full variable domain, in which reference TRBV14 and TRBJ2-7 provide the parts outside the CDR3, is EAGVTQFPSHSVIEKGQTVTLRCDPISGHDNLYWYRRVMGKEIKFLLHFVKESKQDESGMPNNRFLAERTGGTYSTLKVQPAELEDSGVYFCASSQDHYEQYFGPGTRLTVT.

The chain carries TRBV6-2 or TRBV6-3 and TRBJ1-2; perhaps TRBD1 as D (5 bases). Germline V gene sequence: CDR1 MNHEY, CDR2 SVGEGT. The length of the CDR3 is 14 residues. Trimming took 6 bases from V and 4 from J, leaving 15 bases between them. The CDR3 region has the DNA TGTGCCAGCAGCCAGATGGACATCCCCTATGGCTACACCTTC. Translating gives CASSQMDIPYGYTF.

CDR3 DNA: TGTGCCATCAGTGAAGACAGGTCCTCCTCAGAGACCCAGTACTTC. Amino acid sequence: CAISEDRSSSETQYF. V usage is TRBV10-3 and J usage is TRBJ2-5; tentatively, D is TRBD1 (6 bases). This CDR3 has 15 residues. V gave up 3 bases and J gave up 4 bases, with 15 bases separating them. Germline V gene data show CDR1 as ENHRY and CDR2 as SYGVKD.